The 18 T cell receptor beta chains in this list originate from one sample, sequenced in a study of T-cell reconstitution after alpha-beta-depleted transplantation in children. Researchers prepared the TCRbeta library using unique molecular identifiers, the study reports. One entry per CDR3 protein, called by TCRdb with MiXCR from the PCR reads. The sample consists of around 270,000 distinct CDR3 sequences, approximately 7.3% of them appearing once. Their target antigens are unknown. Findings and caveats of the study: T-cell counts and diversity were attributed mostly to newly produced T cells one year after transplant.

The sample in question was peripheral blood, obtained 360 days after TCRalphabeta/CD19-depleted stem cell transplant. The receptors here all came from a female patient aged 2-9 years who had a stem cell transplant for Fanconi anemia, so the T cells may come from the graft donor.

This clonotype was seen more than once but under ten times. V gene TRBV7-2 combines with J gene TRBJ2-7; D unclear. CDR1 and CDR2 (germline): SGHTA, FQGNSA. CDR3 length: 14 residues. The V gene lost 6 bases and the J gene lost 0 bases, with 12 bases spanning the gap. In nucleotides, the CDR3 is TGTGCCAGCAGGCCCCGCAGCCACTCCTACGAGCAGTACTTC. Translating it yields CASRPRSHSYEQYF.

This clonotype was counted many times. The rearrangement joins TRBV12-3 or TRBV12-4 to TRBJ1-2; 11 bases agree with TRBD1. CDR3 length equals 16 residues. The junction had 11 bases not matched to a gene; V was cut back by 5 bases and J by 6 bases. The CDR3 sequence: CASSAWDRGWNDGYTF. The CDR3 DNA reads TGTGCCAGCAGTGCGTGGGACAGGGGGTGGAATGATGGCTACACCTTC.

This clonotype is a singleton in its sample. Being one base from a much bigger clone, this may be a read error. This CDR3 is CASSLSTSFEQYF. CDR3 DNA: TGTGCCAGCAGCTTAAGTACGTCCTTCGAGCAGTACTTC. The V gene is TRBV13, the J gene TRBJ2-7; D gene unclear. The CDR3 runs to 13 residues. CDR1 and CDR2 from the germline V gene are PRHDT and FYEKMQ (reference sequence).

The chain combines TRBV24-1 with TRBJ2-7; TRBD1 is a possible D gene (5 bases). This CDR3 comprises 14 residues. Germline assignment: CDR1 KGHDR and CDR2 SFDVKD. V shed 6 bases and J shed 0 bases, with 11 bases lying between them. The CDR3 coding sequence is TGTGCCACCAGTCGCAGGGAACCCTCCTACGAGCAGTACTTC. It yields the protein CATSRREPSYEQYF.

The chain joins TRBV18 to TRBJ2-1, with 8 bases identical to TRBD1. V shed 3 bases, J shed 8 bases, and the junction held 6 bases outside the gene matches. From germline, CDR1 is KGHSH and CDR2 LQKENI. The CDR3 length is 14 residues. CDR3 DNA sequence: TGTGCCAGCTCACCGGTAGACAGGGGCGATGAGCAGTTCTTC. Its protein is CASSPVDRGDEQFF.

This clonotype showed up many times. DNA for the CDR3: TGTGCCAGCAGCTTAAGGGGACTAGCAGGGGATACGCAGTATTTT. The encoded protein is CASSLRGLAGDTQYF. The chain has TRBV7-8 and TRBJ2-3, with 9 bases identical to TRBD2. CDR3 size: 15 residues. With 2 bases clipped from V and 6 bases from J, the junction kept 6 bases outside the gene matches. From germline, CDR1 is SGHVS and CDR2 FQNEAQ. Based on the CDR3 plus reference TRBV7-8 and TRBJ2-3, the full variable domain is GAGVSQSPRYKVAKRGQDVALRCDPISGHVSLFWYQQALGQGPEFLTYFQNEAQLDKSGLPSDRFFAERPEGSVSTLKIQRTQQEDSAVYLCASSLRGLAGDTQYFGPGTRLTVL.

This clonotype was seen only a few times. This chain links TRBV28 with TRBJ2-3; D is tentatively TRBD1 or TRBD2 (5 bases each). CDR3 size: 15 residues. Germline values: CDR1 MDHEN, CDR2 SYDVKM. The ends were cut back, 3 bases at V and 6 bases at J, with 16 bases in the middle. The CDR3 protein is CASSFWGMTRDTQYF. As DNA, the CDR3 is TGTGCCAGCAGTTTTTGGGGGATGACGCGCGATACGCAGTATTTT.

This clonotype was picked up many times. V and J are TRBV7-9 and TRBJ2-2; TRBD1 aligns across 7 bases. Germline CDR1 is SEHNR and CDR2 is FQNEAQ (reference sequence). The ends lost 3 bases at V and 3 bases at J; junction bases unmatched: 4. The CDR3 runs to 15 residues. The CDR3 spells CASSFGTVDTGELFF. As DNA, the CDR3 is TGTGCCAGCAGCTTCGGGACAGTCGACACCGGGGAGCTGTTTTTT.

This clonotype was counted only a few times. The chain couples TRBV7-2 to TRBJ1-1, with D perhaps matching TRBD1 (5 bases). Germline V CDR1 and CDR2: SGHTA, FQGNSA. The CDR3 runs to 13 residues. V lost 2 bases and J 4 bases, leaving 8 bases between the germline ends. The CDR3 DNA reads TGTGCCAGCAGCTTATCAGGGTTCACTGAAGCTTTCTTT. Amino acid sequence: CASSLSGFTEAFF.

In this sample, this clonotype turned up a few times. The rearrangement joins TRBV4-1 to TRBJ2-7, with 9 bases matching TRBD1. Germline V gene sequence: CDR1 MGHRA, CDR2 YSYEKL. The CDR3 runs 14 residues. Unmatched junction bases numbered 5, after V lost 2 bases and J lost 6 bases. CDR3 region: CASSQPTGGVEQYF. In DNA form, the CDR3 reads TGCGCCAGCAGCCAACCGACAGGGGGGGTCGAGCAGTACTTC.

The table lists this clonotype with many counts. CDR3 sequence (DNA): TGCGCCAGCAGCTTTGGGGGGAAGGTCGGCGCTTTCTTT. Translation: CASSFGGKVGAFF. This chain connects TRBV5-1 to TRBJ1-1; tentative D call: TRBD1 (5 bases). The CDR3 covers 13 residues. The V end lost 2 bases, the J end lost 11 bases, and 16 bases lay between the germline ends. Germline-derived CDR1 and CDR2 are SGHRS and YFSETQ.

This clonotype was found many times. Here the CDR3 reads CASSFRSPGTINEKLFF. CDR3 DNA sequence: TGCGCCAGCAGCTTCAGGTCCCCAGGCACAATTAATGAAAAACTGTTTTTT. This chain uses TRBV5-1 with TRBJ1-4; D not certain. Trimming cost V 2 bases and J 4 bases, with 18 bases left between them. This CDR3 spans 17 amino acids. Germline V CDR1 and CDR2: SGHRS, YFSETQ.

This clonotype was picked up a small number of times. The gene calls are TRBV27 and TRBJ2-7; tentative D call: TRBD1 (6 bases). V was pared by 6 bases and J by 4 bases, with 22 bases between. This CDR3 contains 16 residues. The germline gives CDR1 MNHEY, CDR2 SMNVEV (reference sequence). CDR3 in amino acids: CASSPSAGARSYEQYF. The CDR3 DNA is TGTGCCAGCAGCCCCTCCGCAGGGGCCCGTTCGTACGAGCAGTACTTC.

The J gene is TRBJ2-1, the V gene TRBV7-6, with 9 bases identical to TRBD2. The CDR3 has 15 residues. Germline trimming cut 1 base from V and 7 bases from J; bases unmatched to any gene: 5. The germline V gene has CDR1 SGHVS and CDR2 FNYEAQ. The CDR3 loop is CASSLEVAGENEQFF. CDR3 bases: TGTGCCAGCAGCTTAGAGGTAGCGGGGGAAAATGAGCAGTTCTTC.

This clonotype was counted only a few times. V usage is TRBV5-1 and J usage is TRBJ2-5, with 12 bases lining up with TRBD2. Losses at the gene ends were 2 bases for V and 5 bases for J; bases not matched to a gene: 7. The CDR3 is 16 amino acids. The germline gives CDR1 SGHRS, CDR2 YFSETQ. The CDR3 reads CASSLGLAGNVETQYF. Here the CDR3 DNA reads TGCGCCAGCAGCTTAGGACTAGCGGGGAACGTTGAGACCCAGTACTTC.

This clonotype was detected a few times. V usage is TRBV6-5 and J usage is TRBJ1-2; weak D call: TRBD1 (5 bases). Per germline, CDR1 MNHEY and CDR2 SVGAGI. This CDR3 comprises 17 residues. V was cut by 0 bases and J by 4 bases, with 18 bases left in between. CDR3 bases: TGTGCCAGCAGTTACTCGAAGGGGATAGGGGACCTCTATGGCTACACCTTC. It translates to CASSYSKGIGDLYGYTF.

This chain joins TRBV5-6 and TRBJ2-1, with TRBD1 matching over 8 bases. The germline V gene has CDR1 SGHDT and CDR2 YYEEEE. V lost 2 bases to trimming and J lost 6 bases; unmatched junction nucleotides: 7. This CDR3 contains 15 residues. In nucleotides, the CDR3 is TGTGCCAGCAGCTTTCTGGGACAGGTGGGCAATGAGCAGTTCTTC. It specifies CASSFLGQVGNEQFF.

This clonotype was counted many times. The rearrangement uses TRBV29-1 and TRBJ2-1; D is possibly TRBD2 (5 bases). Trimming removed 4 bases at V and 7 bases at J, with 5 bases between. This CDR3 has 10 amino acids. Germline CDR1 reads SQVTM; CDR2 reads ANQGSEA. The CDR3 spells CSVGGNEQFF. For the CDR3, the DNA is TGCAGCGTTGGAGGGAATGAGCAGTTCTTC.